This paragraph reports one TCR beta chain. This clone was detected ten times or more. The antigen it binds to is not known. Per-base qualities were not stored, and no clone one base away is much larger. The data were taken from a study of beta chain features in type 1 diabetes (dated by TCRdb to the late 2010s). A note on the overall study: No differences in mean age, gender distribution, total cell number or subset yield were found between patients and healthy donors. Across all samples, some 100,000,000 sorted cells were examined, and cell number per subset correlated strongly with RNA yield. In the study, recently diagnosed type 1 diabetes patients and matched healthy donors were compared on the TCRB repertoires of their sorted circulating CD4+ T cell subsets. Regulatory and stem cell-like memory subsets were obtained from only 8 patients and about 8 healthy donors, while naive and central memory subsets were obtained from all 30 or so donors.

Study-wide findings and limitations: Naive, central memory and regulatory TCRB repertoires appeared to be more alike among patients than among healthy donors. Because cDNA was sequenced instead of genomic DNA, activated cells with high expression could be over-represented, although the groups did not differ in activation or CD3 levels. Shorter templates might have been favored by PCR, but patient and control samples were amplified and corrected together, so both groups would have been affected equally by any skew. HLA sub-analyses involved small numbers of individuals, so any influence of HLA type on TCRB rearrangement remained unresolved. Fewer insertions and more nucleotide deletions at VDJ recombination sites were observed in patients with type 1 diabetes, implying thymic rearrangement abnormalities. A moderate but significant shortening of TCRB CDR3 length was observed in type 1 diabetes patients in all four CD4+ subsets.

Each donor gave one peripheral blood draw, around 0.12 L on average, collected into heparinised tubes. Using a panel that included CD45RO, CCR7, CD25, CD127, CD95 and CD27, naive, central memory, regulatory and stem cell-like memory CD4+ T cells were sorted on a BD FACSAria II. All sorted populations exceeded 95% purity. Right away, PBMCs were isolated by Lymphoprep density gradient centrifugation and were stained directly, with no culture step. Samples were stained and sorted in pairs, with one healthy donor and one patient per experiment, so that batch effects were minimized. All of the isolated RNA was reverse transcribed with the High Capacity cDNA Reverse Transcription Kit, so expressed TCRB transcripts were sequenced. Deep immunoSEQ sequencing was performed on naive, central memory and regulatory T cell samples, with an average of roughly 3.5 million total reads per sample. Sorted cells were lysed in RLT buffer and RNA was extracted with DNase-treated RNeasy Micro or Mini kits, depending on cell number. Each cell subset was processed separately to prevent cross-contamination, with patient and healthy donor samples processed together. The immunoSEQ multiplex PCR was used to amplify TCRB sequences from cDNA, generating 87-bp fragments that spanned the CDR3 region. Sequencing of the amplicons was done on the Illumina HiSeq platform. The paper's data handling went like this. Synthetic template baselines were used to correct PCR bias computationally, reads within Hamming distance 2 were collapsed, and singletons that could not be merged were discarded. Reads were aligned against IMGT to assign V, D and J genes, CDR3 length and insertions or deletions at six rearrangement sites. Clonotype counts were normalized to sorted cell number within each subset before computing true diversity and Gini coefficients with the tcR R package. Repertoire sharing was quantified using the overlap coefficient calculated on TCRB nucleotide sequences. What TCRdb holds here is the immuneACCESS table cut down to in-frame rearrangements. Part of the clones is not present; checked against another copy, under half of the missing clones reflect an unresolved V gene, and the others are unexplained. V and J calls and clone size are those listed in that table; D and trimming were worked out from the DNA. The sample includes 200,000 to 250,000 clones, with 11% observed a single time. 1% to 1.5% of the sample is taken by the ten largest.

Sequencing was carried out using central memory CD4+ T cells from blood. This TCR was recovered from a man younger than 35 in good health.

The bases read TGTGCCAGTAGTATAAGTTCGGGACTAGAGCAGTACTTC. This yields the protein CASSISSGLEQYF. The sequence is built from TRBV19 and TRBJ2-7; 7 central bases correspond to TRBD2. The CDR3 has 13 amino acids, counting the end cysteine and phenylalanine. CDR3 DNA only is kept here, 39 bases in frame from base 1. Looking up the germline V gene (reference sequence) yields CDR1 LNHDA and CDR2 SQIVND. Trimming removed 2 bases from V and 7 bases from J; the gene matches leave 5 bases unexplained.